The clone carrying this T cell receptor (beta chain) was detected a few times. CDR1 and CDR2 from the germline V gene are SGHAT and FQNNGV. V was clipped by 5 bases and J by 7 bases, with 30 bases between them. This CDR3 comprises 19 residues. Vbeta (60) and Jbeta (13) primers were used in the PCR. Repertoires were generated with immunoSEQ multiplex PCR, while TCRdb's copy carries only in-frame clones and drops some. Of about 97,000 clones in the sample, approximately 9% were seen once. The data belong to a study of cytomegalovirus exposure and HLA in healthy donors. The receptor was isolated from a man aged 50 to 60 in good health and CMV-seropositive. The specimen was PBMCs. This chain uses TRBV11-2 with TRBJ2-1; D may be TRBD2 (6 bases). The CDR3 DNA follows: TGTGCCAGCAGCCAGGCACTTTATCGAGGGAGAAAGGGGACTAATGAGCAGTTCTTC. Residues: CASSQALYRGRKGTNEQFF. The variable domain in full, completed from reference TRBV11-2 and TRBJ2-1, reads EAGVAQSPRYKIIEKRQSVAFWCNPISGHATLYWYQQILGQGPKLLIQFQNNGVVDDSQLPKDRFSAERLKGVDSTLKIQPAKLEDSAVYLCASSQALYRGRKGTNEQFFGPGTRLTVL.